These 11 T cell receptor beta chains came from one sample sequenced in a study of shared clonotypes between healthy human individuals. Only in-frame clones appear in the TCRdb table, and some are missing; sequencing was by immunoSEQ multiplex PCR. Of over 700,000 clones in the sample, around 77% are singletons; the top ten hold under 2%. Source material: memory CD4+ T cells sorted from blood. Subset defined: CD45RA-negative fraction. These receptors all come from a woman under 40 in good health.

Concerning this clone itself: Different DNA sequences within this sample yield the same CDR3. The chain is built from TRBV7-9 and TRBJ1-2, with no clear D. Germline CDR1 reads SEHNR; CDR2 reads FQNEAQ (reference sequence). Trimming left V 3 bases short and J 5 bases short, with 7 bases between. The CDR3 is 12 amino acids. As DNA, the CDR3 is TGTGCCAGCAGCTTGGCTGAATATGGCTACACCTTC. This codes for CASSLAEYGYTF.

This chain links TRBV11-2 with TRBJ2-7; no clear D. V shed 3 bases and J shed 0 bases, with 9 bases lying between them. This CDR3 is 14 amino acids long. From germline, CDR1 is SGHAT and CDR2 FQNNGV. The DNA of the CDR3 is TGTGCCAGCAGCTTTTTAGAGAACTCCTACGAGCAGTACTTC. Protein sequence: CASSFLENSYEQYF. The variable domain in full, completed from reference TRBV11-2 and TRBJ2-7, reads EAGVAQSPRYKIIEKRQSVAFWCNPISGHATLYWYQQILGQGPKLLIQFQNNGVVDDSQLPKDRFSAERLKGVDSTLKIQPAKLEDSAVYLCASSFLENSYEQYFGPGTRLTVT.

This clone was recorded once. The chain recombines TRBV28 with TRBJ1-6; 8 bases are shared with TRBD1. CDR1 and CDR2 from the germline V gene are MDHEN and SYDVKM. The CDR3 consists of 15 residues. V lost 5 bases and J lost 7; bases outside the gene matches: 7. The CDR3 spells CASSIPGQANSPLHF. Here the CDR3 DNA reads TGTGCCAGCAGTATACCGGGACAGGCAAATTCACCCCTCCACTTT.

J is TRBJ2-1 and V is TRBV4-1; 11 bases match TRBD1. CDR1 and CDR2 from the germline V gene are MGHRA and YSYEKL. This CDR3 is built from 16 residues. Trimming removed 0 bases from V and 9 bases from J; junction bases left unmatched: 7. DNA for the CDR3: TGCGCCAGCAGCCAAGAAAGGGACAGGGGGTATCGTGAGCAGTTCTTC. Its protein is CASSQERDRGYREQFF.

As for this clone: The same CDR3 is also encoded by other DNA sequences in this sample. This chain connects TRBV2 to TRBJ1-2; TRBD1 matches at 8 bases. The CDR3 has 14 residues. Germline V gene lookup returns CDR1 SNHLY and CDR2 FYNNEI. With V trimmed by 3 bases and J by 4 bases, 4 bases remained unmatched. The CDR3 nucleotides are TGTGCCAGCAGTGACCAGGGGGCCTCCTATGGCTACACCTTC. It codes for CASSDQGASYGYTF.

V is TRBV5-1 and J is TRBJ2-2, with D unresolved. The CDR3 has 14 amino acids. Trimming cost V 4 bases and J 6 bases, with 13 bases left between them. CDR1 and CDR2 from the germline V gene are SGHRS and YFSETQ. CDR3 residues: CASSPKNGAGELFF. The CDR3 DNA follows: TGCGCCAGCAGCCCAAAGAACGGAGCCGGGGAGCTGTTTTTT.

The chain is built from TRBV28 and TRBJ1-1, with TRBD1 matching over 7 bases. V lost 2 bases, J lost 1 base, and 7 bases stayed unmatched. Germline V gives CDR1 MDHEN, CDR2 SYDVKM. The CDR3 has 16 residues. The CDR3 protein is CASSLSTQGGNTEAFF. The CDR3 region has the DNA TGTGCCAGCAGTTTAAGTACGCAGGGGGGGAACACTGAAGCTTTCTTT.

The chain employs TRBV28 and TRBJ1-4; D not certain. CDR1 MDHEN and CDR2 SYDVKM come from the germline V gene. This CDR3 region has 17 residues. V was trimmed by 2 bases and J by 1 base, leaving 14 bases between them. In DNA, the CDR3 is TGTGCCAGCAGTTTAAGGCTTCTCGCAGGAACTAATGAAAAACTGTTTTTT. It translates to CASSLRLLAGTNEKLFF. The entire variable domain, with the rest obtained from reference TRBV28 and TRBJ1-4, is as follows: DVKVTQSSRYLVKRTGEKVFLECVQDMDHENMFWYRQDPGLGLRLIYFSYDVKMKEKGDIPEGYSVSREKKERFSLILESASTNQTSMYLCASSLRLLAGTNEKLFFGSGTQLSVL.

This clone came up many times. The gene calls are TRBV19 and TRBJ1-2; D gene ambiguous. Germline V gene sequence: CDR1 LNHDA, CDR2 SQIVND (reference sequence). Trimming took off 5 bases at V and 2 bases at J, with 12 bases between the two ends. This CDR3 comprises 14 residues. The chain's CDR3 is CASSPDSGNYGYTF. In nucleotides, the CDR3 is TGTGCCAGTAGTCCCGACTCCGGGAACTATGGCTACACCTTC.

This rearrangement joins TRBV18 to TRBJ1-1; a possible D gene is TRBD1 (6 bases). The CDR3 runs 13 residues. V was trimmed by 8 bases and J by 3 bases, leaving 13 bases between them. Germline lookup yields CDR1 KGHSH and CDR2 LQKENI. The CDR3 nucleotides read TGTGCCAGCGAGCTACAGGGCGACACTGAAGCTTTCTTT. Protein product: CASELQGDTEAFF.

This sequence joins TRBV11-2 and TRBJ2-7; D remains unclear. This CDR3 region has 11 residues. CDR1 is SGHAT, CDR2 FQNNGV, per germline. V dropped 1 base and J dropped 8 bases, with 6 bases sitting between them. CDR3 nucleotide sequence: TGTGCCAGCAGCTTAGCATTCAAGCAGTACTTC. Its protein product is CASSLAFKQYF.